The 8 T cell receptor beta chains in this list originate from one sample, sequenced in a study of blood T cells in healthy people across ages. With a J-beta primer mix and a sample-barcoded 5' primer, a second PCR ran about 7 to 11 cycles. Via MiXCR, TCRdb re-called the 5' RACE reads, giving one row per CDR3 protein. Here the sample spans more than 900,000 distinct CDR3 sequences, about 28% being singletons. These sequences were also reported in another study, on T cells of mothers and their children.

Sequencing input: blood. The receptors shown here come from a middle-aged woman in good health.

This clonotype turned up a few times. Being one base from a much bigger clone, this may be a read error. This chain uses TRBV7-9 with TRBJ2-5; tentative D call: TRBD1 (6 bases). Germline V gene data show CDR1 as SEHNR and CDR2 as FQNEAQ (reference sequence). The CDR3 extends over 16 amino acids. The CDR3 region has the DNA TGTGCCAGCAGTTCTCTACTGTGGGGGCAACAAGAGGCCCAGTACTTC. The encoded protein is CASSSLLWGQQEAQYF.

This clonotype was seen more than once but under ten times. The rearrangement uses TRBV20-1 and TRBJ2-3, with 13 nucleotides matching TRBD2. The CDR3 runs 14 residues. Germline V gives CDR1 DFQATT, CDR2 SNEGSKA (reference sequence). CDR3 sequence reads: CSPKGLAGPDTQYF. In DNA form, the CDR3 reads TGCAGCCCGAAGGGACTAGCGGGGCCAGATACGCAGTATTTT.

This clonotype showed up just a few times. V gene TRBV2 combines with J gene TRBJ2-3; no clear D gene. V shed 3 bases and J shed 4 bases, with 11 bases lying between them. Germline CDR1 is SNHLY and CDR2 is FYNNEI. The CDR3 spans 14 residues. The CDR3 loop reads CASSEPPPSDTQYF. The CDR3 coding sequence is TGTGCCAGCAGTGAGCCCCCGCCGTCAGATACGCAGTATTTT.

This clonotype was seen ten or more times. The CDR3 bases are TGTGCCAGCAGTTTTCTAGGGGAGAGGGGCTACACCTTC. This gives the protein CASSFLGERGYTF. The chain uses TRBV28 and TRBJ1-2; a weak D match, TRBD1 (5 bases). V lost 3 bases to trimming and J lost 8 bases, with 13 bases between them. The CDR3 has 13 amino acids. Germline V gives CDR1 MDHEN, CDR2 SYDVKM.

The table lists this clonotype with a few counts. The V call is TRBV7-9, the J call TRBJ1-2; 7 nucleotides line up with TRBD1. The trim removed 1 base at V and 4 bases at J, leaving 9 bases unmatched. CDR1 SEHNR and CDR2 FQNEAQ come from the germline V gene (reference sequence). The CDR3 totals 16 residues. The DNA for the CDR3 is TGTGCCAGCAGCTTAGATGAGGGGGACAGCTTCTATGGCTACACCTTC. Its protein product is CASSLDEGDSFYGYTF.

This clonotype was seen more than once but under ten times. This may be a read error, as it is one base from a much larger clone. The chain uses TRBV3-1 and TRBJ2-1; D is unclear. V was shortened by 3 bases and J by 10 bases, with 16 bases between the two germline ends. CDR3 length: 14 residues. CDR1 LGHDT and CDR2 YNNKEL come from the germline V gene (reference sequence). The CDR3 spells CASSHSELTYEQFF. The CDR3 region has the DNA TGTGCCAGCAGCCATTCCGAGCTTACCTACGAGCAGTTCTTC.

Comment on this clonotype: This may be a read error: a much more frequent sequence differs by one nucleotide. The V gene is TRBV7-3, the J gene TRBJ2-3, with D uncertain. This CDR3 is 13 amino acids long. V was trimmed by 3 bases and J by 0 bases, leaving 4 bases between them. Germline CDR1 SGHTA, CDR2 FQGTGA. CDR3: CASSFSSTDTQYF. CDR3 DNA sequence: TGTGCCAGCAGCTTCTCTAGCACAGATACGCAGTATTTT.

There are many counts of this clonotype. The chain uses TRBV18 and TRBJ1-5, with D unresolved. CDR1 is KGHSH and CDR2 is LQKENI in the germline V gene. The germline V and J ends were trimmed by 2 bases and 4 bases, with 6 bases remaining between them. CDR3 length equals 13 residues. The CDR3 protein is CASSPSSNQPQHF. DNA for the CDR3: TGTGCCAGCTCACCATCGAGTAATCAGCCCCAGCATTTT. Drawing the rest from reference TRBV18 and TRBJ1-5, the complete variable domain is NAGVMQNPRHLVRRRGQEARLRCSPMKGHSHVYWYRQLPEEGLKFMVYLQKENIIDESGMPKERFSAEFPKEGPSILRIQQVVRGDSAAYFCASSPSSNQPQHFGDGTRLSIL.